The 5 T cell receptor beta chains reported below all come from one sample, sequenced in a study of blood T cell repertoires in COVID-19. Clones were sequenced by immunoSEQ multiplex PCR, and TCRdb holds only the in-frame ones, with some missing. The sample lists 300,000 to 400,000 clones; around 87% were seen once. Sequencing was performed on peripheral blood. Receptors were obtained from a woman in her fifties or sixties who had recovered from COVID-19.

V is TRBV3-1 (or the pseudogene TRBV3-2) and J is TRBJ1-1, with D perhaps TRBD1 (6 bases). Trimming removed 7 bases from V and 2 bases from J, with 11 bases in between. The CDR3 consists of 13 residues. Germline assignment: CDR1 LGHDT and CDR2 YNNKEL (reference sequence). CDR3 sequence (DNA): TGTGCCAGCACCAGGACAGATAACACTGAAGCTTTCTTT. This translates into CASTRTDNTEAFF.

The chain uses TRBV7-2 and TRBJ1-1, with 7 nucleotides matching TRBD1. Germline CDR1 and CDR2: SGHTA and FQGNSA. This CDR3 has 15 residues. Germline trimming cut 5 bases from V and 1 base from J; bases unmatched to any gene: 7. The CDR3 loop reads CASSRVWTGNTEAFF. The CDR3 nucleotides read TGTGCCAGCAGCCGTGTGTGGACAGGGAACACTGAAGCTTTCTTT.

The chain combines TRBV28 with TRBJ2-7; weak D call: TRBD2 (5 bases). Germline V lookup: CDR1 MDHEN, CDR2 SYDVKM. CDR3 size: 14 residues. V was trimmed by 3 bases and J by 5 bases, leaving 14 bases between them. CDR3 loop: CASSLGAGLDEQYF. The CDR3 DNA follows: TGTGCCAGCAGTTTGGGCGCGGGCTTGGACGAGCAGTACTTC.

This chain uses TRBV28 with TRBJ1-2; D not certain. V dropped 3 bases and J dropped 9 bases, with 17 bases sitting between them. This CDR3 is built from 14 residues. CDR1 is MDHEN, CDR2 SYDVKM, per germline. CDR3 bases: TGTGCCAGCAGTTTTGGATTTAACGACGGGAGCTACACCTTC. Residues: CASSFGFNDGSYTF.

The chain uses TRBV3-1 (or the pseudogene TRBV3-2) and TRBJ1-2; no reliable D call. CDR1 LGHDT and CDR2 YNNKEL come from the germline V gene (reference sequence). V was cut by 3 bases and J by 0 bases, with 11 bases left in between. The CDR3 is 15 residues long. Written as DNA, the CDR3 is TGTGCCAGCAGCCACCTAGGCACCCCTAACTATGGCTACACCTTC. Amino acid sequence: CASSHLGTPNYGYTF.